The 15 T cell receptor beta chains listed next were all sequenced from one sample in a study of CXCR3-negative and CXCR3-positive naive CD8 T cells. Findings and limits, study-wide: Naive cells with CXCR3 showed TRB CDR3s that were more hydrophobic than those in CXCR3-negative naive cells.

Their target antigens are unknown. The libraries of TRB cDNA were constructed through 5' RACE using UMI labels. From its re-call of the 5' RACE reads, TCRdb lists each CDR3 protein once, without DNA. The ten most abundant clones cover approximately 0.51% of a sample with about 150,000 distinct CDR3 sequences. Source material: naive CXCR3+ CD8+ T cells from blood. Subset described: CD45RO-CCR7+CD27+CD95- naive CD8+ T cells expressing CXCR3 (TNR3+). These TCRs come from a human donor in good health. Some clones in this sample may be carry-over from other donors' samples.

The V gene is TRBV28, the J gene TRBJ2-2; the TCRdb D gene call, TRBD1, has no DNA to confirm it. The CDR3 covers 16 residues. Germline lookup yields CDR1 MDHEN and CDR2 SYDVKM. The CDR3 is CASSWQLGDNTGELFF.

The chain carries TRBV4-1 and TRBJ1-1; TCRdb returns TRBD1, unconfirmable since there is no DNA. The CDR3 has 16 residues. Germline V CDR1 and CDR2: MGHRA, YSYEKL. CDR3 amino acids: CASSQKAGTGNTEAFF.

The genes are TRBV4-2 and TRBJ2-5; TCRdb designates TRBD1, a call that cannot be tested without DNA. In germline, CDR1 is LGHNA, CDR2 YNFKEQ. The CDR3 has 15 residues. This CDR3 reads CASSQEQGASETQYF.

The chain employs TRBV19 and TRBJ2-3; with no DNA, the TCRdb D assignment of TRBD2 cannot be verified. Germline loops: CDR1 LNHDA, CDR2 SQIVND (reference sequence). The CDR3 length is 12 residues. The CDR3 region is CASMPGPDTQYF.

This chain joins TRBV4-3 and TRBJ2-3; TCRdb indicates TRBD2, and absent DNA this call remains unverified. Looked up from germline, CDR1 is LGHNA and CDR2 is YSLEER. The CDR3 runs 17 residues. The CDR3 is CASSHGGGGAVTDTQYF.

This sequence joins TRBV19 and TRBJ1-4; with no DNA, the TCRdb D assignment of TRBD1 cannot be verified. The length of the CDR3 is 13 residues. The germline CDR1 and CDR2 sequences are LNHDA and SQIVND (reference sequence). CDR3 loop: CASSTGEYEKLFF. The full variable domain, with the rest looked up from reference TRBV19 and TRBJ1-4, is DGGITQSPKYLFRKEGQNVTLSCEQNLNHDAMYWYRQDPGQGLRLIYYSQIVNDFQKGDIAEGYSVSREKKESFPLTVTSAQKNPTAFYLCASSTGEYEKLFFGSGTQLSVL.

CDR3 amino acids: CASSPGAKHEQYF. The V gene is TRBV6-2 or TRBV6-3, the J gene TRBJ2-7; no DNA is available, so the TRBD2 call from TCRdb remains unchecked. CDR1 is MNHEY, CDR2 SVGEGT, per germline. This CDR3 comprises 13 residues.

The chain has TRBV14 and TRBJ2-2; without DNA, the TCRdb call of TRBD2 cannot be checked. The CDR3 contains 17 residues. From germline, CDR1 is SGHDN and CDR2 FVKESK. The CDR3 region is CASSQIGLAGVSGELFF. The full variable domain, rest sourced from reference TRBV14 and TRBJ2-2, is EAGVTQFPSHSVIEKGQTVTLRCDPISGHDNLYWYRRVMGKEIKFLLHFVKESKQDESGMPNNRFLAERTGGTYSTLKVQPAELEDSGVYFCASSQIGLAGVSGELFFGEGSRLTVL.

The J gene is TRBJ1-1, the V gene TRBV7-9; TCRdb gives TRBD1 as the D gene, but with no DNA this cannot be confirmed. The CDR3 has 15 amino acids. The germline V gene has CDR1 SEHNR and CDR2 FQNEAQ (reference sequence). The CDR3 sequence: CASSQGQGPNTEAFF.

The chain joins TRBV5-6 to TRBJ2-1. The CDR3 runs to 16 residues. The germline gives CDR1 SGHDT, CDR2 YYEEEE. CDR3 loop: CASSLVSDGQADEQFF. Drawing the rest from reference TRBV5-6 and TRBJ2-1, the complete variable domain is DAGVTQSPTHLIKTRGQQVTLRCSPKSGHDTVSWYQQALGQGPQFIFQYYEEEERQRGNFPDRFSGHQFPNYSSELNVNALLLGDSALYLCASSLVSDGQADEQFFGPGTRLTVL.

The chain has TRBV28 and TRBJ2-7; the TCRdb D gene call, TRBD2, has no DNA to confirm it. Germline assignment: CDR1 MDHEN and CDR2 SYDVKM. CDR3 size: 14 residues. The chain's CDR3 is CASSLAGLTYEQYF.

This chain connects TRBV27 to TRBJ2-3; TCRdb's assignment of TRBD1 cannot be checked, as there is no DNA. Germline V gene data show CDR1 as MNHEY and CDR2 as SMNVEV (reference sequence). The CDR3 length is 15 residues. CDR3: CASSDSFTSTDTQYF.

Here the CDR3 reads CASCGTKLDEQFF. The V call is TRBV28, the J call TRBJ2-1; TCRdb designates TRBD1, a call that cannot be tested without DNA. The CDR3 sequence is 13 residues long. Germline V gene data show CDR1 as MDHEN and CDR2 as SYDVKM.

J is TRBJ1-1 and V is TRBV12-3 or TRBV12-4. The CDR3 covers 13 residues. The CDR3: CASSSDRNTEAFF.

This sequence joins TRBV20-1 and TRBJ1-2; TCRdb's assignment of TRBD1 cannot be checked, as there is no DNA. CDR1 is DFQATT, CDR2 SNEGSKA, per germline (reference sequence). The CDR3 contains 16 residues. This chain's CDR3 is CSARAREGPQGYGYTF.